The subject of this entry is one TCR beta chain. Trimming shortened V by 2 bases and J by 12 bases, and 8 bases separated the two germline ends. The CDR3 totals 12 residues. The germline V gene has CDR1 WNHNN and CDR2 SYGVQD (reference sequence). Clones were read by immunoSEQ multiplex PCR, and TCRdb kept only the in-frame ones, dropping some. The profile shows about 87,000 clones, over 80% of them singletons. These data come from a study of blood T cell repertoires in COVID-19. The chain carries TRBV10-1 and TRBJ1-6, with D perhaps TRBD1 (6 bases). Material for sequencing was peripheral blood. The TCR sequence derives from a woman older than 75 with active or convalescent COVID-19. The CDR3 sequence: CASSETQGPLHF. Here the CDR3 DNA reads TGCGCCAGCAGTGAGACACAGGGACCCCTCCACTTT.